This T cell receptor beta chain was sequenced during a study of blood T cell repertoires in COVID-19. The wider study: Researchers got acute and convalescent COVID-19 samples from the United States, Italy and Spain. In each case, the material was cDNA or gDNA derived from T cells, B-cell-depleted T cells, or PBMCs.

The authors' processing: Estimated nucleated cell counts came from reference gene primer amplification. Assay used: immunoSEQ multiplex PCR; TCRdb lists only in-frame clones, some missing. V and J calls and clone size are as listed in that table; D and trimming were resolved from the DNA. Here the sample spans just under 150,000 clones, around 90% being singletons. The sample consisted of peripheral blood. The TCR sequence derives from a human donor in a cohort sampled during active COVID-19.

CDR3: CASSHRASGAYEQYF. The CDR3 coding sequence is TGTGCCAGCAGCCACCGGGCTAGCGGGGCCTACGAGCAGTACTTC. The chain employs TRBV6-2 or TRBV6-3 and TRBJ2-7; 9 nucleotides agree with TRBD2. Germline loops: CDR1 MNHEY, CDR2 SVGEGT. V shed 6 bases and J 2 bases; nucleotides not matched to a gene: 8. The CDR3 runs to 15 residues.